These 12 T cell receptor beta chains were sequenced from one sample in a study of cytomegalovirus exposure and HLA in healthy donors. The data were produced by immunoSEQ multiplex PCR, yet TCRdb's version contains in-frame clones alone and is incomplete. Of about 130,000 clones listed, approximately 89% are singletons. The sequenced material came from PBMCs. These receptors originate from a woman younger than 30 in good health and CMV-seropositive.

In its sample, this clone was seen a few times. The chain employs TRBV4-1 and TRBJ1-2; D is uncertain. From germline, CDR1 is MGHRA and CDR2 YSYEKL. The CDR3 loop spans 15 amino acids. Trimming removed 0 bases from V and 6 bases from J, with 14 bases in between. This chain's CDR3 is CASSQEGRNDHGYTF. The DNA for the CDR3 is TGCGCCAGCAGCCAAGAAGGGAGGAACGACCATGGCTACACCTTC.

V and J are TRBV18 and TRBJ1-1, with D unresolved. This CDR3 has 15 amino acids. Trimming removed 3 bases from V and 3 bases from J, with 14 bases in between. Germline CDR1 KGHSH, CDR2 LQKENI. Written as DNA, the CDR3 is TGTGCCAGCTCACCCGGACTAATAAGACACACTGAAGCTTTCTTT. This sequence encodes CASSPGLIRHTEAFF.

The V and J genes are TRBV18 and TRBJ2-7, with 10 bases aligning to TRBD1. Germline trimming cut 3 bases from V and 1 base from J; bases unmatched to any gene: 3. The CDR3 runs 15 residues. The germline gives CDR1 KGHSH, CDR2 LQKENI. The CDR3, as DNA: TGTGCCAGCTCACCCACGGGACAGGGGTCCTACGAGCAGTACTTC. Translation: CASSPTGQGSYEQYF. Using reference TRBV18 and TRBJ2-7 for the parts outside the CDR3, the full variable domain is NAGVMQNPRHLVRRRGQEARLRCSPMKGHSHVYWYRQLPEEGLKFMVYLQKENIIDESGMPKERFSAEFPKEGPSILRIQQVVRGDSAAYFCASSPTGQGSYEQYFGPGTRLTVT.

This sequence joins TRBV15 and TRBJ1-5, with D maybe TRBD1 (5 bases). In germline, CDR1 is LNHNV, CDR2 YYDKDF (reference sequence). Trimming stripped 8 bases from V and 4 bases from J, with 15 bases between. The CDR3 covers 14 residues. The CDR3 DNA reads TGTGCCACCGCCCCGGCAGGGTCGAATCAGCCCCAGCATTTT. Translated, it gives CATAPAGSNQPQHF. Using reference TRBV15 and TRBJ1-5 for the parts outside the CDR3, the full variable domain is DAMVIQNPRYQVTQFGKPVTLSCSQTLNHNVMYWYQQKSSQAPKLLFHYYDKDFNNEADTPDNFQSRRPNTSFCFLDIRSPGLGDTAMYLCATAPAGSNQPQHFGDGTRLSIL.

This chain joins TRBV5-1 and TRBJ2-5; 7 nucleotides match TRBD2. J gave up 5 bases and V 3 bases, and 7 bases lay outside the gene matches. The CDR3 runs 14 residues. From germline, CDR1 is SGHRS and CDR2 YFSETQ. CDR3 in amino acids: CASSSLWGGETQYF. The CDR3 DNA reads TGCGCCAGCAGCTCCCTTTGGGGAGGGGAGACCCAGTACTTC.

Here the CDR3 reads CASSQAGVQETQYF. The CDR3 DNA reads as TGCGCCAGCAGCCAAGCGGGGGTCCAAGAGACCCAGTACTTC. The V gene is TRBV4-1, the J gene TRBJ2-5, with D maybe TRBD2 (6 bases). Deletions cut 1 base from V and 1 base from J, with 7 bases between. Germline-derived CDR1 and CDR2 are MGHRA and YSYEKL. The CDR3 loop spans 14 amino acids.

This rearrangement joins TRBV4-2 to TRBJ2-7; TRBD2 agrees at 8 bases. V lost 1 base, J lost 6 bases, and 5 bases stayed unmatched. The CDR3 runs 14 residues. From germline, CDR1 is LGHNA and CDR2 YNFKEQ. The CDR3 sequence: CASSQGPGGGEQYF. The CDR3 DNA is TGTGCCAGCAGCCAAGGACCGGGGGGGGGCGAGCAGTACTTC.

The gene calls are TRBV5-1 and TRBJ2-5; TRBD2 is a possible D gene (6 bases). The CDR3 contains 14 residues. Per the germline V gene, CDR1 is SGHRS and CDR2 is YFSETQ. The V end lost 4 bases, the J end lost 3 bases, and 13 bases lay between the germline ends. In DNA form, the CDR3 reads TGCGCCAGCAGCCCCGGGGGACCAAAAGAGACCCAGTACTTC. This encodes CASSPGGPKETQYF.

The V gene is TRBV5-1, the J gene TRBJ1-1; 7 bases are a match to TRBD1. CDR3 length: 13 amino acids. The J segment lost 5 bases and the V segment lost 2 bases, leaving 3 bases of the junction unmatched. Germline V CDR1 and CDR2: SGHRS, YFSETQ. The DNA for the CDR3 is TGCGCCAGCAGCTTCCAGGGGGAGACTGAAGCTTTCTTT. It codes for CASSFQGETEAFF.

The J gene is TRBJ1-1, the V gene TRBV6-1, with a weak D call TRBD1 (5 bases). V was cut by 6 bases and J by 8 bases, with 19 bases left in between. There are 14 residues in the CDR3. The germline V gene encodes CDR1 MNHNS and CDR2 SASEGT. The CDR3 DNA reads as TGTGCCAGCAGCGGGGCGGGGGACGGAACCGAAGCTTTCTTT. As protein: CASSGAGDGTEAFF.

This clone has a single count. The J gene is TRBJ2-1, the V gene TRBV5-1; weak D call: TRBD1 (5 bases). This CDR3 is 14 amino acids long. The V and J ends lost 5 bases and 0 bases respectively, with 9 bases between them. The germline V gene has CDR1 SGHRS and CDR2 YFSETQ. CDR3 amino acids: CASRGLGSYNEQFF. CDR3 nucleotides: TGCGCCAGCAGGGGGCTAGGCTCCTACAATGAGCAGTTCTTC.

The chain employs TRBV11-3 and TRBJ2-5, with 10 positions matching TRBD1. This CDR3 has 16 residues. With 5 bases clipped from V and 4 bases from J, the junction kept 10 bases outside the gene matches. Germline CDR1 reads SGHNT; CDR2 reads YENEEA. The CDR3 DNA reads as TGTGCCAGCAGCACCCGACAGGGGGCCGGTGGAGAGACCCAGTACTTC. This codes for CASSTRQGAGGETQYF.